The clone carrying this TCR beta chain was recorded at least ten times. This entry comes from a study of early T cells in non-severe SARS-CoV-2 infection. Deletions cut 8 bases from V and 13 bases from J, with 24 bases between. CDR1 MNHEY and CDR2 SMNVEV come from the germline V gene (reference sequence). This CDR3 comprises 14 residues. Via MiXCR, TCRdb re-called the 5' RACE reads, giving one row per CDR3 protein. The table lists 15,000 to 25,000 distinct CDR3 sequences, approximately 4.4% of them singletons. Sequencing was done on a sample of whole blood. This clonotype was obtained from an adult who was a healthcare worker with PCR-confirmed SARS-CoV-2 infection or an uninfected control (not recorded which). The rearrangement uses TRBV27 and TRBJ2-1; weak D call: TRBD2 (7 bases). CDR3 sequence (DNA): TGTGCCAGCGCCAACCCCCCGAGGGGGGGCCACCAGTTCTTC. This translates into CASANPPRGGHQFF.